This passage covers 21 T cell receptor beta chains from one sample sequenced in a study of blood T cell repertoires in COVID-19. Profiling relied on immunoSEQ multiplex PCR, and the TCRdb table lists in-frame clones only, not all of them. The sample includes around 130,000 clones, around 91% seen only once; the top ten take 25% to 35%. The specimen sequenced was peripheral blood. The receptors come from a man aged 65-85 years with active or convalescent COVID-19.

This clone was counted once. The CDR3 sequence is CASSLEDGRAGETQYF. The CDR3, as DNA: TGCGCCAGCAGCTTGGAGGACGGGAGGGCCGGGGAGACCCAGTACTTC. The chain couples TRBV5-1 to TRBJ2-5; 8 nucleotides align to TRBD2. The CDR3 loop spans 16 amino acids. V gave up 0 bases and J gave up 5 bases; unmatched junction bases: 9. Looked up from germline, CDR1 is SGHRS and CDR2 is YFSETQ.

Here the CDR3 DNA reads TGTGCCAGCAGTTTGGCAGTTCTGGGGGGTCAGCCCCAGCATTTT. Translation: CASSLAVLGGQPQHF. J is TRBJ1-5 and V is TRBV28, with D perhaps matching TRBD1 (5 bases). From germline, CDR1 is MDHEN and CDR2 SYDVKM. V was cut by 3 bases and J by 6 bases, with 15 bases left in between. This CDR3 spans 15 amino acids.

V is TRBV19 and J is TRBJ1-1, with TRBD1 matching 7 bases. The junction had 5 bases not matched to a gene; V was cut back by 1 base and J by 0 bases. The CDR3 has 16 residues. Germline V gene lookup returns CDR1 LNHDA and CDR2 SQIVND (reference sequence). The CDR3 reads CASSIGGGRVNTEAFF. Written as DNA, the CDR3 is TGTGCCAGTAGTATAGGAGGGGGCAGGGTGAACACTGAAGCTTTCTTT. The complete variable domain, with remaining parts taken from reference TRBV19 and TRBJ1-1, reads DGGITQSPKYLFRKEGQNVTLSCEQNLNHDAMYWYRQDPGQGLRLIYYSQIVNDFQKGDIAEGYSVSREKKESFPLTVTSAQKNPTAFYLCASSIGGGRVNTEAFFGQGTRLTVV.

This clone was detected only a few times. The chain employs TRBV28 and TRBJ1-4, with 9 bases that match TRBD1. Germline trimming cut 4 bases from V and 8 bases from J; bases unmatched to any gene: 8. Germline assignment: CDR1 MDHEN and CDR2 SYDVKM. This CDR3 region has 15 residues. The CDR3 DNA reads TGTGCCAGCAGTTCGGGACAGGGTGCAGGCGAAAAACTGTTTTTT. This translates into CASSSGQGAGEKLFF.

This rearrangement joins TRBV28 to TRBJ1-2, with D possibly TRBD1 on 6 matching bases. V lost 5 bases to trimming and J lost 2 bases, with 12 bases between them. This CDR3 spans 14 amino acids. Germline loops: CDR1 MDHEN, CDR2 SYDVKM. The CDR3 loop reads CASSQQGGNYGYTF. CDR3 in DNA: TGTGCCAGCAGTCAACAGGGCGGAAACTATGGCTACACCTTC.

CDR3: CASSRRQGFGTEAFF. CDR3 DNA: TGTGCCAGCAGCCGCCGACAGGGTTTCGGAACTGAAGCTTTCTTT. This chain connects TRBV7-2 to TRBJ1-1; 7 bases map to TRBD1. Trimming cost V 5 bases and J 5 bases; bases outside gene matches: 11. The germline CDR1 and CDR2 sequences are SGHTA and FQGNSA. The CDR3 loop spans 15 amino acids.

The count of this clone is one. This chain joins TRBV19 and TRBJ1-2, with a possible D match to TRBD1 (6 bases). The CDR3 is 13 residues long. Trimming left V 5 bases short and J 7 bases short, with 14 bases between. Germline V gives CDR1 LNHDA, CDR2 SQIVND (reference sequence). CDR3 sequence reads: CASSAPGVVGYTF. In DNA form, the CDR3 reads TGTGCCAGTAGTGCCCCAGGGGTCGTTGGCTACACCTTC.

The chain employs TRBV28 and TRBJ1-2, with 7 bases matching TRBD1. The V gene's germline CDR1 is MDHEN and CDR2 SYDVKM. V trimming: 8 bases; J trimming: 0 bases; junction bases outside the gene matches: 3. This CDR3 has 13 amino acids. The CDR3 loop is CASSGQSNYGYTF. CDR3 DNA sequence: TGTGCCAGCTCGGGACAGTCTAACTATGGCTACACCTTC.

The rearrangement uses TRBV2 and TRBJ1-4; the D gene is possibly TRBD1 (6 bases). The germline V and J ends were trimmed by 4 bases and 11 bases, with 20 bases remaining between them. Per the germline V gene, CDR1 is SNHLY and CDR2 is FYNNEI. CDR3 length: 15 amino acids. The CDR3 coding sequence is TGTGCCAGCAGTGGCCTCGGGGGGGCAGGCGAGAAACTGTTTTTT. Its protein is CASSGLGGAGEKLFF.

This sequence joins TRBV9 and TRBJ1-1; tentatively, D is TRBD1 (5 bases). CDR1 and CDR2 (germline): SGDLS, YYNGEE. The ends were cut back, 0 bases at V and 4 bases at J, with 13 bases in the middle. The CDR3 is made up of 15 amino acids. This chain's CDR3 is CASSVDVGALTEAFF. In DNA form, the CDR3 reads TGTGCCAGCAGCGTAGATGTAGGGGCGCTCACTGAAGCTTTCTTT.

This chain links TRBV5-8 with TRBJ1-5; 7 bases are a match to TRBD1. The CDR3 has 15 amino acids. The germline V gene has CDR1 SGHTS and CDR2 YDEGEE. The trim removed 4 bases at V and 0 bases at J, leaving 4 bases unmatched. The CDR3 reads CASSPRTGSNQPQHF. As DNA, the CDR3 is TGTGCCAGCAGCCCCAGGACAGGTAGCAATCAGCCCCAGCATTTT. The full variable domain, with the rest looked up from reference TRBV5-8 and TRBJ1-5, is EAGVTQSPTHLIKTRGQQATLRCSPISGHTSVYWYQQALGLGLQFLLWYDEGEERNRGNFPPRFSGRQFPNYSSELNVNALELEDSALYLCASSPRTGSNQPQHFGDGTRLSIL.

The chain joins TRBV6-6 to TRBJ1-2; 12 bases match TRBD1. The ends lost 7 bases at V and 8 bases at J; junction bases unmatched: 8. Germline CDR1 is MNHNY and CDR2 is SVGAGI (reference sequence). This CDR3 is built from 14 residues. CDR3 nucleotide sequence: TGTGCCAGCACCCCTGGGGACAGGGGGCCAGGCTACACCTTC. Translated: CASTPGDRGPGYTF.

The rearrangement uses TRBV12-1 and TRBJ1-5; the table's D call of TRBD1 was not tested on the DNA. TRBV12-1 is a pseudogene locus. This CDR3 is 16 amino acids long. The CDR3 sequence: CASCPPPGQADQPQHF. In DNA form, the CDR3 reads TGTGCCAGCTGCCCCCCACCCGGACAGGCAGATCAGCCCCAGCATTTT.

This clone came up once. The V and J genes are TRBV5-1 and TRBJ1-3; no clear D. The ends were cut back, 4 bases at V and 2 bases at J, with 10 bases in the middle. This CDR3 is built from 14 residues. Germline V lookup: CDR1 SGHRS, CDR2 YFSETQ. CDR3 nucleotides: TGCGCCAGCAGCCCCGCCGGGGCTGGAAACACCATATATTTT. It encodes CASSPAGAGNTIYF. The full variable domain, rest sourced from reference TRBV5-1 and TRBJ1-3, is KAGVTQTPRYLIKTRGQQVTLSCSPISGHRSVSWYQQTPGQGLQFLFEYFSETQRNKGNFPGRFSGRQFSNSRSEMNVSTLELGDSALYLCASSPAGAGNTIYFGEGSWLTVV.

J is TRBJ1-6 and V is TRBV27, with 7 bases lining up with TRBD1. The CDR3 has 14 amino acids. Per germline, CDR1 MNHEY and CDR2 SMNVEV (reference sequence). The junction had 6 bases not matched to a gene; V was cut back by 6 bases and J by 7 bases. As DNA, the CDR3 is TGTGCCAGCAGAGGACAGGAGCTCAATTCACCCCTCCACTTT. Protein: CASRGQELNSPLHF.

The chain is built from TRBV4-2 and TRBJ2-3, with D possibly matching TRBD2 (6 bases). The ends were cut back, 0 bases at V and 4 bases at J, with 11 bases in the middle. The V gene's germline CDR1 is LGHNA and CDR2 YNFKEQ. The CDR3 runs to 15 residues. The CDR3 nucleotides are TGTGCCAGCAGCCAAGAAGGCGGGGCTCCAGATACGCAGTATTTT. It encodes CASSQEGGAPDTQYF.

The gene calls are TRBV7-9 and TRBJ1-5; 7 nucleotides align to TRBD1. The CDR3 has 16 residues. V lost 5 bases, J lost 5 bases, and 12 bases stayed unmatched. Germline assignment: CDR1 SEHNR and CDR2 FQNEAQ (reference sequence). In DNA, the CDR3 is TGTGCCAGCAGCAAGACAGGGCCATACTTGGATCAGCCCCAGCATTTT. Translated, it gives CASSKTGPYLDQPQHF.

The chain recombines TRBV2 with TRBJ1-5; 7 positions agree with TRBD1. V lost 4 bases to trimming and J lost 5 bases; unmatched junction nucleotides: 5. The germline gives CDR1 SNHLY, CDR2 FYNNEI. The CDR3 consists of 14 residues. CDR3 in amino acids: CASSGTQGYQPQHF. The CDR3 DNA reads TGTGCCAGCAGTGGCACACAGGGGTATCAGCCCCAGCATTTT.

The gene calls are TRBV14 and TRBJ1-4; the D gene is possibly TRBD1 (6 bases). The CDR3 spans 12 residues. Per germline, CDR1 SGHDN and CDR2 FVKESK. Trimming shortened V by 8 bases and J by 7 bases, and 11 bases separated the two germline ends. DNA for the CDR3: TGTGCCAGCTGGGGGCAACTTGAAAAACTGTTTTTT. Amino acids: CASWGQLEKLFF.

The chain combines TRBV10-3 with TRBJ2-1, with TRBD2 identical over 10 bases. This CDR3 region has 15 residues. Germline values: CDR1 ENHRY, CDR2 SYGVKD. Germline trimming cut 5 bases from V and 5 bases from J; bases unmatched to any gene: 6. CDR3 sequence: CAISHGLADDNEQFF. In nucleotides, the CDR3 is TGTGCCATCAGTCATGGACTAGCGGACGACAATGAGCAGTTCTTC.

The rearrangement uses TRBV19 and TRBJ2-3, with D possibly TRBD2 on 7 matching bases. The CDR3 runs 15 residues. Trimming took off 5 bases at V and 6 bases at J, with 18 bases between the two ends. Germline values: CDR1 LNHDA, CDR2 SQIVND (reference sequence). CDR3 bases: TGTGCCAGTAGTCCTCTTCAAGGGGGGGTGGATACGCAGTATTTT. The encoded protein is CASSPLQGGVDTQYF.